The 18 T cell receptor beta chains reported below all come from one sample, sequenced in a study of cytomegalovirus exposure and HLA in healthy donors. Vbeta (60) and Jbeta (13) primers were used in the PCR. TCRdb's copy holds only in-frame clones and misses some; the assay was immunoSEQ multiplex PCR. This sample has over 140,000 clones, with approximately 80% found just once. The sample taken for sequencing was PBMCs. Every receptor here comes from a man aged 45 to 65 in good health and CMV-seronegative.

This clone has a single count. The rearrangement uses TRBV5-1 and TRBJ2-5; the match to TRBD2 covers 9 bases. CDR3 length equals 15 residues. V lost 4 bases, J lost 5 bases, and 9 bases stayed unmatched. CDR1 is SGHRS and CDR2 is YFSETQ in the germline V gene. The CDR3 loop is CASSGSSGGGETQYF. The DNA for the CDR3 is TGCGCCAGCAGCGGGAGTAGCGGGGGAGGGGAGACCCAGTACTTC.

V usage is TRBV18 and J usage is TRBJ1-2; 7 nucleotides line up with TRBD1. V shed 6 bases, J shed 2 bases, and the junction held 3 bases outside the gene matches. The CDR3 covers 13 residues. The germline V gene encodes CDR1 KGHSH and CDR2 LQKENI. CDR3 DNA: TGTGCCAGCTCCGAGGGACAGAACTATGGCTACACCTTC. Protein sequence: CASSEGQNYGYTF.

A word on this clone: This sample includes further DNA sequences coding for the same CDR3. This chain links TRBV28 with TRBJ1-1, with D unresolved. The germline V gene encodes CDR1 MDHEN and CDR2 SYDVKM. This CDR3 is 15 amino acids long. Trimming pared 5 bases from V and 0 bases from J, leaving 13 bases between. Here the CDR3 DNA reads TGTGCCAGCAGTCCCCCGGGAGGGATGAACACTGAAGCTTTCTTT. The encoded protein is CASSPPGGMNTEAFF.

Regarding this clone: A read error may produce the germline difference seen at one junction end. V is TRBV7-9 and J is TRBJ2-7, with no clear D. The germline V gene has CDR1 SEHNR and CDR2 FQNEAQ (reference sequence). The CDR3 consists of 14 residues. CDR3 nucleotides: TGTGCCAGCAGCTTAGAGAATTACGGTGACGAGCGGTACTTC. Its translation: CASSLENYGDERYF.

The chain joins TRBV7-8 to TRBJ2-1, with TRBD2 identical over 10 bases. The CDR3 is 15 residues long. The V and J ends lost 5 bases and 4 bases, in that order; junction bases with no gene match: 5. Germline values: CDR1 SGHVS, CDR2 FQNEAQ. This chain's CDR3 is CASSRLAGAYNEQFF. Written as DNA, the CDR3 is TGTGCCAGCAGCCGGCTAGCGGGAGCATACAATGAGCAGTTCTTC. The full variable domain, in which reference TRBV7-8 and TRBJ2-1 provide the parts outside the CDR3, is GAGVSQSPRYKVAKRGQDVALRCDPISGHVSLFWYQQALGQGPEFLTYFQNEAQLDKSGLPSDRFFAERPEGSVSTLKIQRTQQEDSAVYLCASSRLAGAYNEQFFGPGTRLTVL.

A word on this clone: This sample also contains other DNA sequences that code for the same CDR3. The chain uses TRBV5-6 and TRBJ1-1; 8 nucleotides align to TRBD1. The CDR3 has 14 residues. Losses at the gene ends were 0 bases for V and 2 bases for J; bases not matched to a gene: 0. Germline values: CDR1 SGHDT, CDR2 YYEEEE. The CDR3 spells CASSLAGGNTEAFF. The CDR3 nucleotides read TGTGCCAGCAGCTTGGCAGGGGGCAACACTGAAGCTTTCTTT.

This chain links TRBV11-3 with TRBJ2-1; D is possibly TRBD1 (5 bases). With 4 bases removed from V and 5 bases from J, the gap between germline ends came to 15 bases. CDR1 is SGHNT and CDR2 is YENEEA in the germline V gene. The CDR3 loop spans 15 amino acids. CDR3 residues: CASSYSDRKHNEQFF. The CDR3 nucleotides read TGTGCCAGCAGCTACTCAGACAGAAAACACAATGAGCAGTTCTTC.

The table lists this clone with a count of one. The chain joins TRBV28 to TRBJ1-4; D is uncertain. The CDR3 is made up of 14 amino acids. Trimming left V 6 bases short and J 2 bases short, with 10 bases between. In germline, CDR1 is MDHEN, CDR2 SYDVKM. The CDR3 DNA follows: TGTGCCAGCAGCTTCGCGGGCACTAATGAAAAACTGTTTTTT. It yields the protein CASSFAGTNEKLFF.

The gene calls are TRBV29-1 and TRBJ1-2, with D unresolved. This CDR3 comprises 12 residues. Trimming left V 6 bases short and J 8 bases short, with 16 bases between. Germline V gene data show CDR1 as SQVTM and CDR2 as ANQGSEA. The CDR3 here is CSVQMGSRGYTF. The CDR3 DNA sequence: TGCAGCGTCCAAATGGGCTCTCGGGGCTACACCTTC.

This clone turned up a few times. The chain employs TRBV18 and TRBJ1-1, with 7 nucleotides matching TRBD1. V lost 6 bases, J lost 0 bases, and 4 bases stayed unmatched. The CDR3 covers 14 residues. Germline V lookup: CDR1 KGHSH, CDR2 LQKENI. The CDR3 protein is CASSKGTVNTEAFF. The CDR3 nucleotides are TGTGCCAGCTCGAAAGGGACAGTGAACACTGAAGCTTTCTTT.

The V gene is TRBV5-4, the J gene TRBJ2-7; 8 positions match TRBD1. The CDR3 has 13 residues. Per the germline V gene, CDR1 is SGHNT and CDR2 is YYREEE (reference sequence). Trimming at V came to 0 bases and at J to 5 bases, leaving 1 base not matched to a gene. The CDR3 DNA follows: TGTGCCAGCAGCTTGGCAGGGGGCCACGAGCAGTACTTC. This gives the protein CASSLAGGHEQYF.

This sequence joins TRBV19 and TRBJ2-5, with D hard to call. The ends were cut back, 3 bases at V and 5 bases at J, with 7 bases in the middle. The germline CDR1 and CDR2 sequences are LNHDA and SQIVND (reference sequence). This CDR3 has 12 amino acids. The CDR3 nucleotides read TGTGCCAGTAGTATTCGAGAGGAGACCCAGTACTTC. This codes for CASSIREETQYF.

This rearrangement joins TRBV5-1 to TRBJ2-1; 16 bases align to TRBD2. Germline CDR1 SGHRS, CDR2 YFSETQ. CDR3 size: 16 residues. V shed 3 bases and J 6 bases; nucleotides not matched to a gene: 3. CDR3 bases: TGCGCCAGCAGCTCCGGGACTAGCGGGAGGGCCAATGAGCAGTTCTTC. It translates to CASSSGTSGRANEQFF.

J is TRBJ2-7 and V is TRBV7-2, with 10 bases matching TRBD1. The CDR3 loop spans 15 amino acids. V lost 5 bases to trimming and J lost 2 bases; unmatched junction nucleotides: 6. CDR1 and CDR2 (germline): SGHTA, FQGNSA. The CDR3 loop reads CASSHQGQGPYEQYF. In nucleotides, the CDR3 is TGTGCCAGCAGCCACCAGGGACAGGGGCCCTACGAGCAGTACTTC.

This clone was seen only once. The chain links TRBV7-8 to TRBJ2-7; a weak D match, TRBD1 (5 bases). The CDR3 totals 16 residues. V was clipped by 5 bases and J by 2 bases, with 19 bases between them. In germline, CDR1 is SGHVS, CDR2 FQNEAQ. Written as DNA, the CDR3 is TGTGCCAGCAGCCCTGACGGACACCCTTTTCCCTACGAGCAGTACTTC. It yields the protein CASSPDGHPFPYEQYF.

This clone was found once. The rearrangement joins TRBV2 to TRBJ1-5, with a weak D call TRBD1 (5 bases). The CDR3 runs 14 residues. Trimming took 5 bases from V and 6 from J, leaving 14 bases between them. Germline V gene sequence: CDR1 SNHLY, CDR2 FYNNEI. The CDR3 nucleotides read TGTGCCAGCAGTCCTGGGGGAGGGAGTCAGCCCCAGCATTTT. Translating it yields CASSPGGGSQPQHF.

The chain uses TRBV6-1 and TRBJ1-5; TRBD1 agrees at 7 bases. Trimming at V came to 3 bases and at J to 4 bases, leaving 6 bases not matched to a gene. Germline V lookup: CDR1 MNHNS, CDR2 SASEGT. The CDR3 has 15 amino acids. CDR3 amino acids: CASSDRGAWNQPQHF. Written as DNA, the CDR3 is TGTGCCAGCAGTGACAGGGGGGCTTGGAATCAGCCCCAGCATTTT.

CDR3 DNA: TGTGCCAGCAGTTACAGACAGGGGAACACTGAAGCTTTCTTT. Its protein product is CASSYRQGNTEAFF. J is TRBJ1-1 and V is TRBV6-5; 7 bases are a match to TRBD1. Germline loops: CDR1 MNHEY, CDR2 SVGAGI. There are 14 residues in the CDR3. V shed 2 bases and J 1 base; nucleotides not matched to a gene: 1.